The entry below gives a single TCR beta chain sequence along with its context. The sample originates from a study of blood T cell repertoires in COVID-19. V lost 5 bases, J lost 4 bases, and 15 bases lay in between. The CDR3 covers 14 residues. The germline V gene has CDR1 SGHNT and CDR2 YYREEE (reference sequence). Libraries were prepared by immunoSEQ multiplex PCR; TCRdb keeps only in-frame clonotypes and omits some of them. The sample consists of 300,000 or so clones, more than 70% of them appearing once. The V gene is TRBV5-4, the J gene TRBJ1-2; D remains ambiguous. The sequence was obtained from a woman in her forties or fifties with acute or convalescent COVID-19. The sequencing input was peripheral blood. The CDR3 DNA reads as TGTGCCAGCAGTAATCGAGGGTACAGCTATGGCTACACCTTC. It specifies CASSNRGYSYGYTF.